This T cell receptor beta chain derives from a study of cytomegalovirus exposure and HLA in healthy donors. This clone has a single count. Germline CDR1 is SEHNR and CDR2 is FQNEAQ (reference sequence). With V trimmed by 5 bases and J by 3 bases, 8 bases remained unmatched. This CDR3 is built from 16 residues. 13 Jbeta primers and 60 Vbeta primers were used for the PCR. TCRdb's copy holds only in-frame clones and misses some; the assay was immunoSEQ multiplex PCR. The sample comprises around 130,000 clones, 65% to 80% of which are singletons, and about 2.7% rests with the top ten. This chain connects TRBV7-9 to TRBJ2-3; 10 positions match TRBD2. Sequencing was done on a sample of PBMCs. The sequence was obtained from a woman aged 40 to 49 in good health and CMV-seropositive. CDR3 in amino acids: CASSPDGTSVTDTQYF. The DNA for the CDR3 is TGTGCCAGCAGCCCAGACGGGACTAGCGTGACAGATACGCAGTATTTT.